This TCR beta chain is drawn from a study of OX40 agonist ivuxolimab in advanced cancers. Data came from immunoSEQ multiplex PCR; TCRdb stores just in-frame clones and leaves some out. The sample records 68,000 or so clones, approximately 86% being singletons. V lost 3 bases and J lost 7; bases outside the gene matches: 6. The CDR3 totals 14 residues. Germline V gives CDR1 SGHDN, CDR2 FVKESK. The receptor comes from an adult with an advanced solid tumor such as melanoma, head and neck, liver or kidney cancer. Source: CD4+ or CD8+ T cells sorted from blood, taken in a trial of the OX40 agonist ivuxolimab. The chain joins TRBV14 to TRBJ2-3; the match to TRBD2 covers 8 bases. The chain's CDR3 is CASSQLSGVNTQYF. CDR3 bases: TGTGCCAGCAGCCAGCTTAGCGGGGTGAATACGCAGTATTTT.